A selection of T cell receptor beta chains follows, all from one sample in a study of blood T cell repertoires in COVID-19. TCRdb keeps only in-frame clones here, not all; method: immunoSEQ multiplex PCR. The sample includes some 260,000 clones, 88% seen only once; the top ten take about 9.4%. Sequencing was carried out using peripheral blood. These receptors came from a woman aged 70-85 years with COVID-19, enrolled during active disease. Each CDR3 is given with its conserved first and last residue. A D gene is named only where the DNA matches it firmly. Clone sizes are given selectively: once, few, many, or a class where the clone is expanded.

V gene: TRBV6-5; J gene: TRBJ2-1; D gene: TRBD2; clone size: .; CDR3 protein: CASSSRTSEGEQFF; CDR3 DNA: TGTGCCAGCAGTTCTCGGACTAGTGAAGGTGAGCAGTTCTTC
V gene: TRBV18; J gene: TRBJ1-2; D gene: .; clone size: .; CDR3 protein: CASSPGESLSGYTF; CDR3 DNA: TGTGCCAGCTCACCCGGGGAGTCTTTGTCTGGCTACACCTTC
V gene: TRBV4-3; J gene: TRBJ2-7; D gene: TRBD1; clone size: .; CDR3 protein: CASSRADRGRGEQYF; CDR3 DNA: TGCGCCAGCAGCCGAGCCGACAGGGGGCGCGGGGAGCAGTACTTC
V gene: TRBV19; J gene: TRBJ1-1; D gene: .; clone size: few; CDR3 protein: CASSIRSGVAANTEAFF; CDR3 DNA: TGTGCCAGTAGTATACGGTCAGGGGTAGCCGCGAACACTGAAGCTTTCTTT
V gene: TRBV9; J gene: TRBJ2-1; D gene: TRBD1; clone size: once; CDR3 protein: CASSVKGGINEQFF; CDR3 DNA: TGTGCCAGCAGCGTAAAAGGGGGCATCAATGAGCAGTTCTTC
V gene: TRBV7-2; J gene: TRBJ2-7; D gene: TRBD1; clone size: once; CDR3 protein: CASSLSLGVTGGSSYEQYF; CDR3 DNA: TGTGCCAGCAGCTTAAGCCTAGGTGTCACAGGGGGTAGCTCCTACGAGCAGTACTTC
V gene: TRBV5-1; J gene: TRBJ2-1; D gene: TRBD1; clone size: .; CDR3 protein: CASSGGQTYNEQFF; CDR3 DNA: TGCGCCAGCAGCGGGGGACAGACCTACAATGAGCAGTTCTTC
V gene: TRBV19; J gene: TRBJ1-2; D gene: .; clone size: .; CDR3 protein: CASSSLANINGYTF; CDR3 DNA: TGTGCCAGTAGTTCCCTGGCAAATATCAATGGCTACACCTTC
V gene: TRBV28; J gene: TRBJ1-4; D gene: .; clone size: .; CDR3 protein: CASSIIKRGNEKLFF; CDR3 DNA: TGTGCCAGCAGTATAATAAAAAGGGGTAATGAAAAACTGTTTTTT
V gene: TRBV7-8; J gene: TRBJ2-5; D gene: TRBD1; clone size: .; CDR3 protein: CASSLVLTGVPETQYF; CDR3 DNA: TGTGCCAGCAGCTTAGTACTAACAGGGGTCCCTGAGACCCAGTACTTC
V gene: TRBV7-2; J gene: TRBJ2-7; D gene: TRBD2; clone size: once; CDR3 protein: CASSLRLGRTSGMYEQYF; CDR3 DNA: TGTGCCAGCAGCTTAAGGCTTGGAAGGACTAGCGGGATGTACGAGCAGTACTTC
V gene: TRBV6-5; J gene: TRBJ2-3; D gene: .; clone size: .; CDR3 protein: CASTRDTRTDTQYF; CDR3 DNA: TGTGCCAGCACTCGGGACACTCGCACAGATACGCAGTATTTT
V gene: TRBV30; J gene: TRBJ2-4; D gene: TRBD1; clone size: once; CDR3 protein: CAWSAQGARLAKNIQYF; CDR3 DNA: TGTGCCTGGAGTGCCCAGGGGGCGAGACTAGCCAAAAACATTCAGTACTTC
V gene: TRBV2; J gene: TRBJ2-7; D gene: .; clone size: once; CDR3 protein: CASNEVVGSYEQYF; CDR3 DNA: TGTGCCAGCAATGAGGTTGTCGGTTCTTACGAGCAGTACTTC
V gene: TRBV6-5; J gene: TRBJ1-2; D gene: TRBD1; clone size: .; CDR3 protein: CATEQGTQNYGYTF; CDR3 DNA: TGTGCCACAGAACAGGGGACCCAAAACTATGGCTACACCTTC
V gene: TRBV5-1; J gene: TRBJ1-4; D gene: TRBD1; clone size: .; CDR3 protein: CASRRDSGIEKLFF; CDR3 DNA: TGCGCCAGCAGACGGGACAGTGGGATTGAAAAACTGTTTTTT
V gene: TRBV6-2/TRBV6-3; J gene: TRBJ1-2; D gene: .; clone size: .; CDR3 protein: CASSTDWFYGYTF; CDR3 DNA: TGTGCCAGCAGCACGGACTGGTTCTATGGCTACACCTTC
V gene: TRBV5-3; J gene: TRBJ2-2; D gene: .; clone size: .; CDR3 protein: CARSDPLLYTGELFF; CDR3 DNA: TGTGCCAGAAGCGATCCCCTACTCTATACCGGGGAGCTGTTTTTT
V gene: TRBV14; J gene: TRBJ2-5; D gene: TRBD2; clone size: .; CDR3 protein: CASSQGPSGRTETQYF; CDR3 DNA: TGTGCCAGCAGCCAAGGGCCTAGCGGGAGGACGGAGACCCAGTACTTC
V gene: TRBV4-2; J gene: TRBJ2-5; D gene: .; clone size: .; CDR3 protein: CASSQVSAAGGGETQYF; CDR3 DNA: TGTGCCAGCAGCCAAGTTTCAGCGGCCGGCGGAGGAGAGACCCAGTACTTC
V gene: TRBV28; J gene: TRBJ1-2; D gene: .; clone size: .; CDR3 protein: CASSPQRVGYTF; CDR3 DNA: TGTGCCAGCAGCCCTCAGCGGGTTGGCTACACCTTC
V gene: TRBV28; J gene: TRBJ2-3; D gene: TRBD1; clone size: .; CDR3 protein: CASSERTGGTDTQYF; CDR3 DNA: TGTGCCAGCAGTGAACGGACAGGGGGCACAGATACGCAGTATTTT
V gene: TRBV4-3; J gene: TRBJ2-2; D gene: .; clone size: .; CDR3 protein: CASSRGVTGELFF; CDR3 DNA: TGCGCCAGCAGCCGGGGGGTCACCGGGGAGCTGTTTTTT
V gene: TRBV28; J gene: TRBJ2-5; D gene: TRBD1; clone size: .; CDR3 protein: CASSLAGTGGETQYF; CDR3 DNA: TGTGCCAGCAGTTTGGCGGGGACAGGGGGAGAGACCCAGTACTTC
V gene: TRBV6-6; J gene: TRBJ2-2; D gene: TRBD2; clone size: few; CDR3 protein: CASHSRLAAGELFF; CDR3 DNA: TGTGCCAGCCACTCCCGGCTAGCGGCCGGGGAGCTGTTTTTT
V gene: TRBV5-4; J gene: TRBJ2-1; D gene: TRBD2; clone size: .; CDR3 protein: CASSSFLGGSEQFF; CDR3 DNA: TGTGCCAGCAGCTCTTTCCTGGGGGGGTCTGAGCAGTTCTTC
V gene: TRBV27; J gene: TRBJ1-3; D gene: .; clone size: few; CDR3 protein: CASSLFAGNTIYF; CDR3 DNA: TGTGCCAGCAGTTTATTCGCTGGAAACACCATATATTTT
V gene: TRBV5-1; J gene: TRBJ1-1; D gene: .; clone size: .; CDR3 protein: CASSSDMIAEAFF; CDR3 DNA: TGCGCCAGCAGCTCGGACATGATCGCTGAAGCTTTCTTT
V gene: TRBV2; J gene: TRBJ2-7; D gene: TRBD1; clone size: .; CDR3 protein: CASRDRVTYEQYF; CDR3 DNA: TGTGCCAGCAGAGACAGGGTTACCTACGAGCAGTACTTC
V gene: TRBV7-6; J gene: TRBJ2-7; D gene: .; clone size: once; CDR3 protein: CASSSAGRQYF; CDR3 DNA: TGTGCCAGCAGTTCTGCGGGCAGGCAGTACTTC
V gene: TRBV7-3; J gene: TRBJ2-7; D gene: TRBD1; clone size: .; CDR3 protein: CASSPGQGYEQYF; CDR3 DNA: TGTGCCAGCAGCCCCGGACAGGGGTACGAGCAGTACTTC
V gene: TRBV29-1; J gene: TRBJ1-4; D gene: TRBD1; clone size: .; CDR3 protein: CSAQTGAKEKLFF; CDR3 DNA: TGCAGCGCCCAAACAGGGGCTAAGGAAAAACTGTTTTTT
V gene: TRBV18; J gene: TRBJ2-1; D gene: TRBD2; clone size: .; CDR3 protein: CASSRQLALIDEQFF; CDR3 DNA: TGTGCCAGCTCCCGCCAACTAGCGTTAATCGATGAGCAGTTCTTC
V gene: TRBV3-1/TRBV3-2; J gene: TRBJ2-1; D gene: TRBD1; clone size: .; CDR3 protein: CASSQRDRGVEQFF; CDR3 DNA: TGTGCCAGCAGCCAAAGGGACAGGGGGGTTGAGCAGTTCTTC
V gene: TRBV7-2; J gene: TRBJ1-2; D gene: .; clone size: once; CDR3 protein: CASSLGYTIHGYTF; CDR3 DNA: TGTGCCAGCAGCTTAGGGTACACCATACATGGCTACACCTTC
V gene: TRBV5-1; J gene: TRBJ1-2; D gene: .; clone size: .; CDR3 protein: CASNPIRGGGYTF; CDR3 DNA: TGCGCCAGCAACCCCATCCGGGGTGGTGGCTACACCTTC
V gene: TRBV7-9; J gene: TRBJ2-7; D gene: TRBD1; clone size: .; CDR3 protein: CASTSSGQFHEQYF; CDR3 DNA: TGTGCCAGCACCTCATCGGGACAGTTCCACGAGCAGTACTTC
V gene: TRBV3-1/TRBV3-2; J gene: TRBJ2-1; D gene: TRBD2; clone size: .; CDR3 protein: CASSHLAGGSRGEQFF; CDR3 DNA: TGTGCCAGCAGCCATCTAGCGGGAGGTAGTAGGGGTGAGCAGTTCTTC
V gene: TRBV6-5; J gene: TRBJ2-5; D gene: TRBD2; clone size: .; CDR3 protein: CASSYEMGGSGETQYF; CDR3 DNA: TGTGCCAGCAGCTACGAAATGGGGGGGAGTGGGGAGACCCAGTACTTC
V gene: TRBV5-4; J gene: TRBJ2-5; D gene: TRBD1; clone size: .; CDR3 protein: CASSLGGSQGVETQYF; CDR3 DNA: TGTGCCAGCAGCTTGGGAGGGTCACAGGGGGTAGAGACCCAGTACTTC
V gene: TRBV11-1; J gene: TRBJ2-7; D gene: TRBD2; clone size: .; CDR3 protein: CASSLKGLADSYEQYF; CDR3 DNA: TGTGCCAGCAGCTTGAAGGGACTAGCGGACTCCTACGAGCAGTACTTC
V gene: TRBV28; J gene: TRBJ1-6; D gene: TRBD1; clone size: .; CDR3 protein: CASTLTGTGNNSPLHF; CDR3 DNA: TGTGCCAGCACCTTAACCGGGACAGGGAATAATTCACCCCTCCACTTT
V gene: TRBV5-1; J gene: TRBJ2-1; D gene: TRBD2; clone size: .; CDR3 protein: CASSLVAGANEQFF; CDR3 DNA: TGCGCCAGCAGCTTAGTAGCGGGAGCGAATGAGCAGTTCTTC
V gene: TRBV19; J gene: TRBJ2-4; D gene: .; clone size: once; CDR3 protein: CASMGRGLGKNIQYF; CDR3 DNA: TGTGCCAGTATGGGGAGAGGGCTAGGCAAAAACATTCAGTACTTC